This record concerns one T cell receptor beta chain sequence. In the original workflow: Estimation of nucleated cell counts was performed using reference gene primer amplification. Libraries were prepared by immunoSEQ multiplex PCR; TCRdb keeps only in-frame clonotypes and omits some of them. Clonal size and the V and J genes are those of that table, whereas D and trimming came from the DNA. The sample comprises more than 150,000 clones, about four fifths of which are singletons, and roughly 12% rests with the top ten. With 2 bases removed from V and 4 bases from J, the gap between germline ends came to 10 bases. This CDR3 is 14 amino acids long. Germline lookup yields CDR1 SGDLS and CDR2 YYNGEE. The data belong to a study of blood T cell repertoires in COVID-19. Study at large: PBMCs, B-cell-depleted T cells, or T cells provided the cDNA or gDNA that made up the material.

Seattle patient enrollment occurred during active infection, with longitudinal follow-up thereafter. Sequencing input: peripheral blood. This chain uses TRBV9 with TRBJ1-5; D is possibly TRBD1 (5 bases). The TCR sequence derives from a woman aged 80 or over with COVID-19, enrolled during active disease. The CDR3 DNA follows: TGTGCCAGCAGCGTGGAACCAGGGAATCAGCCCCAGCATTTT. Translating it yields CASSVEPGNQPQHF. The full variable domain, completed using reference TRBV9 and TRBJ1-5, is DSGVTQTPKHLITATGQRVTLRCSPRSGDLSVYWYQQSLDQGLQFLIQYYNGEERAKGNILERFSAQQFPDLHSELNLSSLELGDSALYFCASSVEPGNQPQHFGDGTRLSIL.